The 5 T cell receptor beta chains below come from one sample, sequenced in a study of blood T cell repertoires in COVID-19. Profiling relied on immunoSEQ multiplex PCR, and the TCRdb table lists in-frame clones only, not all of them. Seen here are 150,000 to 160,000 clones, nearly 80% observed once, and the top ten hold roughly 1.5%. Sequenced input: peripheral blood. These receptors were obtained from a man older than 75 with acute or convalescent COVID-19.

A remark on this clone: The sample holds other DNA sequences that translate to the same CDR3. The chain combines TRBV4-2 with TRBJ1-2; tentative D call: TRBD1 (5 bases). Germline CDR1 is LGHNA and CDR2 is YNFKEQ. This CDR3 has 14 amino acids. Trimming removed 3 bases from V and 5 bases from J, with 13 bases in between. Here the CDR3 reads CASSHRAPEYGYTF. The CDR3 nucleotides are TGTGCCAGCAGCCACAGGGCCCCCGAATATGGCTACACCTTC.

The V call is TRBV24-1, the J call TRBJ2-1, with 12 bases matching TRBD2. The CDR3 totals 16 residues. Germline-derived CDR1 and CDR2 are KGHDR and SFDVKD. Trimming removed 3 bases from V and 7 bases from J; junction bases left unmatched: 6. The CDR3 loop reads CATSDELAGGGNEQFF. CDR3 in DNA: TGTGCCACCAGTGATGAACTAGCGGGGGGTGGAAATGAGCAGTTCTTC.

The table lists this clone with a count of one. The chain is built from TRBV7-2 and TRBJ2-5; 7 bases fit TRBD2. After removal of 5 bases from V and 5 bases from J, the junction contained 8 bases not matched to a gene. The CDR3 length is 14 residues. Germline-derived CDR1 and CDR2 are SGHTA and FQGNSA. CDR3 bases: TGTGCCAGCAGCCTGGGGTGGGGGGGGGAGACCCAGTACTTC. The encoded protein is CASSLGWGGETQYF.

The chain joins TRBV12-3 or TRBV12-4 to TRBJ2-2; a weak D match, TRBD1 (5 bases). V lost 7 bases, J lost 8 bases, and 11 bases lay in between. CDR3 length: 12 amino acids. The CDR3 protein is CASIQGAGELFF. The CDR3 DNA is TGTGCCAGCATCCAGGGTGCGGGGGAGCTGTTTTTT.

The CDR3 loop is CASSVPNYGYTF. In nucleotides, the CDR3 is TGTGCCAGCAGCGTTCCTAACTATGGCTACACCTTC. This chain uses TRBV28 with TRBJ1-2; D is ambiguous. Germline V gene lookup returns CDR1 MDHEN and CDR2 SYDVKM. The CDR3 is 12 amino acids. The V and J ends lost 6 bases and 0 bases respectively, with 5 bases between them.